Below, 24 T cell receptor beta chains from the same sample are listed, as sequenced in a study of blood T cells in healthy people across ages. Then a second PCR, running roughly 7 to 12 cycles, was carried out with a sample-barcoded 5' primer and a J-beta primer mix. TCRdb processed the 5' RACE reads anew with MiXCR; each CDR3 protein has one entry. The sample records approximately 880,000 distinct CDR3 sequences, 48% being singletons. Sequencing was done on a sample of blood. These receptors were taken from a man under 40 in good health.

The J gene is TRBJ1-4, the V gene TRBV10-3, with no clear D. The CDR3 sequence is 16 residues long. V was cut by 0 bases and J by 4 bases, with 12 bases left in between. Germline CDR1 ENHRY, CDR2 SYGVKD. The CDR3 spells CAISESRGGSNEKLFF. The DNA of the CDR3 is TGTGCCATCAGTGAGTCCCGGGGAGGCAGTAATGAAAAACTGTTTTTT.

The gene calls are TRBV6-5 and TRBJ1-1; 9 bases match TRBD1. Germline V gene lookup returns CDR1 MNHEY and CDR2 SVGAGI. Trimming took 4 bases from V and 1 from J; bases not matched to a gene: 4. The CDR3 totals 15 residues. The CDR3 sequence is CASSSRTGANTEAFF. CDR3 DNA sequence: TGTGCCAGCAGTTCTCGGACAGGGGCGAACACTGAAGCTTTCTTT.

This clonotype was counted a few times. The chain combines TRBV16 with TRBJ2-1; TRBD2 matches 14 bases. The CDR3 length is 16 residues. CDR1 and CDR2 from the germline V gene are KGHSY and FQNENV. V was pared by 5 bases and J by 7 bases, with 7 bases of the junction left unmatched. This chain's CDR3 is CASSAVRTSGGNEQFF. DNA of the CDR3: TGTGCCAGCAGCGCCGTAAGGACTAGCGGGGGGAATGAGCAGTTCTTC.

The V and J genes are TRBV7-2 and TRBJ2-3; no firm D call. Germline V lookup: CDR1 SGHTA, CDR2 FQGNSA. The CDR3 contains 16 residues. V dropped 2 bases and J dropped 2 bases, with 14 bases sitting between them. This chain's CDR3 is CASSLFTFSSTDTQYF. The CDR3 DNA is TGTGCCAGCAGCTTATTCACCTTCTCATCCACAGATACGCAGTATTTT.

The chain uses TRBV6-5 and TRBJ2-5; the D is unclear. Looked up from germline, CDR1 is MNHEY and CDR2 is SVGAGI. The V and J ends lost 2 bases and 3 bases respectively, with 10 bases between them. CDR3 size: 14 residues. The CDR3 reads CASSYRWSKETQYF. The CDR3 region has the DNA TGTGCCAGCAGTTACCGCTGGAGCAAAGAGACCCAGTACTTC.

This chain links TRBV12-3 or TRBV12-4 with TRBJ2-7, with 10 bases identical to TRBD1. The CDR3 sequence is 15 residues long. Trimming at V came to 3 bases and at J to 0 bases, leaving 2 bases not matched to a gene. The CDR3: CASSLGQGYSYEQYF. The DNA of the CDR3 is TGTGCCAGCAGTTTGGGACAGGGGTACTCCTACGAGCAGTACTTC.

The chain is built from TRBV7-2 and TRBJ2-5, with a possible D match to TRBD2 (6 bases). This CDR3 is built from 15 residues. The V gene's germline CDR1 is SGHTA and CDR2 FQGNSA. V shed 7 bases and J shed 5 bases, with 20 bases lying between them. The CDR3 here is CASTLLGAGSETQYF. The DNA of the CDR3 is TGTGCCAGCACTCTCCTCGGGGCGGGGTCGGAGACCCAGTACTTC.

The CDR3 is CASSFEGSGEQYF. The CDR3 DNA sequence: TGTGCCAGCAGCTTCGAGGGAAGCGGCGAGCAGTACTTC. The chain carries TRBV7-6 and TRBJ2-4; maybe TRBD2 (5 bases). TRBJ2-7 matches the DNA end more closely, so the J call is doubtful. The V gene's germline CDR1 is SGHVS and CDR2 FNYEAQ. The CDR3 loop spans 13 amino acids.

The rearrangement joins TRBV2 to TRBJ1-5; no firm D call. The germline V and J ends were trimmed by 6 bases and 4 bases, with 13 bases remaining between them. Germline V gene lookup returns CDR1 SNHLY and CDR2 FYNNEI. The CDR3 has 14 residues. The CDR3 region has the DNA TGTGCCAGCAGGCGCGAGCAGAATAATCAGCCCCAGCATTTT. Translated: CASRREQNNQPQHF.

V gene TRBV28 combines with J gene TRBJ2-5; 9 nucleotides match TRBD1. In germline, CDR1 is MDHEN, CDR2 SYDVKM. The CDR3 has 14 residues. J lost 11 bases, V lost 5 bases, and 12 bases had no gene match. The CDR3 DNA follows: TGTGCCAGCAGTCCGGGACAGGGCTGGAATGAGCAGTACTTC. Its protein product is CASSPGQGWNEQYF.

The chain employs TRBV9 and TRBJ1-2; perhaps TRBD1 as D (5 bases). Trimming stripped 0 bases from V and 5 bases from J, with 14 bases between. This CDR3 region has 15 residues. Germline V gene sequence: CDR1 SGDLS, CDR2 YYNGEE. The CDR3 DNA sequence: TGTGCCAGCAGCGTAGGAGGAGGGACGGAGTATGGCTACACCTTC. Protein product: CASSVGGGTEYGYTF.

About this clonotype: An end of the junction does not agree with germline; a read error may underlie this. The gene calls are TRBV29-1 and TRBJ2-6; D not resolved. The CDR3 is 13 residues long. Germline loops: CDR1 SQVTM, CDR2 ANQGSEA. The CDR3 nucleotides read TGCAGCGTTGAAGTCGGCACCCTCAACGTCCCGACTTTC. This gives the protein CSVEVGTLNVPTF.

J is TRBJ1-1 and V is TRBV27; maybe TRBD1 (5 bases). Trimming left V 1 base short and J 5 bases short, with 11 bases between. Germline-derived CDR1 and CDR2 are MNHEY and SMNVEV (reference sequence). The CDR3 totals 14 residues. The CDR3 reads CASSLWVWGTEAFF. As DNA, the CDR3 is TGTGCCAGCAGTTTATGGGTCTGGGGGACTGAAGCTTTCTTT.

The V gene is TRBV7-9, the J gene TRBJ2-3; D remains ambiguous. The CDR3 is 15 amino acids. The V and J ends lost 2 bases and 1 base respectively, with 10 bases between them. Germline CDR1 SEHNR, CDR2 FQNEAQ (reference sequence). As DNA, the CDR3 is TGTGCCAGCAGCTTATCCCCGAGCCGCACAGATACGCAGTATTTT. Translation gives CASSLSPSRTDTQYF.

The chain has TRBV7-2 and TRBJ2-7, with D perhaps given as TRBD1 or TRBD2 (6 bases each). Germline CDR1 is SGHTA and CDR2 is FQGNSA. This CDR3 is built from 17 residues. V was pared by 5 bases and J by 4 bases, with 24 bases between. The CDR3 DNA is TGTGCCAGCAGCCCCCTGGGGGGCAGATCCTTAGTTTACGAGCAGTACTTC. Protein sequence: CASSPLGGRSLVYEQYF. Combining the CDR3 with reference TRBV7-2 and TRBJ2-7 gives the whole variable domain GAGVSQSPSNKVTEKGKDVELRCDPISGHTALYWYRQSLGQGLEFLIYFQGNSAPDKSGLPSDRFSAERTGGSVSTLTIQRTQQEDSAVYLCASSPLGGRSLVYEQYFGPGTRLTVT.

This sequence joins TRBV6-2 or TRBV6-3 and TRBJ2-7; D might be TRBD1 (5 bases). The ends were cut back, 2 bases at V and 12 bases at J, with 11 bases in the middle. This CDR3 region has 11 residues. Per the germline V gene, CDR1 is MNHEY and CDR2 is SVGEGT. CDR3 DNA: TGTGCCAGCAGTTACGGGGCGGAAATGTACTTC. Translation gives CASSYGAEMYF.

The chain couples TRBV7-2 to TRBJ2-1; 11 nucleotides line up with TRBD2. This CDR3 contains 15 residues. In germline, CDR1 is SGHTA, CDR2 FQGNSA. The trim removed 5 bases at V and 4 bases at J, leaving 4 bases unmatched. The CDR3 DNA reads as TGTGCCAGCAGCACTAGCGGGGGCGAGTACAATGAGCAGTTCTTC. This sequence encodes CASSTSGGEYNEQFF.

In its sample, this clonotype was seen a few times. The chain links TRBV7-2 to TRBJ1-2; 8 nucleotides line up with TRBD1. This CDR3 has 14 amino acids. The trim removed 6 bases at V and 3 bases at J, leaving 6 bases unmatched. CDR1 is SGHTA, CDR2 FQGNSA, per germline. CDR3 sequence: CASSRQGRDYGYTF. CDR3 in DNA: TGTGCCAGCAGTCGACAGGGGAGGGACTATGGCTACACCTTC.

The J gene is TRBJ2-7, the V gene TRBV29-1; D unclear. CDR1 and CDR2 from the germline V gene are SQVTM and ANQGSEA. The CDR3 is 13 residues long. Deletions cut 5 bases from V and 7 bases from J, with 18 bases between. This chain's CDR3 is CSVPVASYNEQYF. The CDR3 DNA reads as TGCAGCGTTCCAGTGGCCTCCTACAATGAGCAGTACTTC.

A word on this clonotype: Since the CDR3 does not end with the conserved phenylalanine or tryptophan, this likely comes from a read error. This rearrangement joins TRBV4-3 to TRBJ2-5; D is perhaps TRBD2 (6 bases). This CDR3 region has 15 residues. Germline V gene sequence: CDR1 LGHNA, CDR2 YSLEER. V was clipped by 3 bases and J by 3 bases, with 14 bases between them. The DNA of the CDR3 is TGCGCCAGCAGCCATGCCGGGGGACCGAAAGAGACCCAGTACTTA. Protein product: CASSHAGGPKETQYL.

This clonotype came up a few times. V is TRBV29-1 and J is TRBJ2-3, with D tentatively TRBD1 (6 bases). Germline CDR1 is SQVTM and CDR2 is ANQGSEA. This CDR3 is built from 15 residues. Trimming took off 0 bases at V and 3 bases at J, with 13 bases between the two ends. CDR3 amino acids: CSVEDRGGGTDTQYF. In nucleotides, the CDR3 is TGCAGCGTTGAAGATCGTGGGGGCGGGACAGATACGCAGTATTTT.

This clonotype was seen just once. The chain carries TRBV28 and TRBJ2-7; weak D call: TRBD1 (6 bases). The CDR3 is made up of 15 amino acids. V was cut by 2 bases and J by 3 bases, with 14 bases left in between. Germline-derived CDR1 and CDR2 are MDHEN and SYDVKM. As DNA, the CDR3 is TGTGCCAGCAGTTTAGGGGGCGCCCGGGGCTACGAGCAGTACTTC. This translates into CASSLGGARGYEQYF. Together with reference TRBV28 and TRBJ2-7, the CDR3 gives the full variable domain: DVKVTQSSRYLVKRTGEKVFLECVQDMDHENMFWYRQDPGLGLRLIYFSYDVKMKEKGDIPEGYSVSREKKERFSLILESASTNQTSMYLCASSLGGARGYEQYFGPGTRLTVT.

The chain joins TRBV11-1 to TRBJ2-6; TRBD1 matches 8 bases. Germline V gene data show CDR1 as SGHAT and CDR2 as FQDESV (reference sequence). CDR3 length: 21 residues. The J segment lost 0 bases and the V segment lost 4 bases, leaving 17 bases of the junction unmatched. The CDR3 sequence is CASSSILPLTGASSGANVLTF. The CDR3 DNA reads TGTGCCAGCAGCTCCATCCTCCCTTTGACAGGGGCGAGCTCTGGGGCCAACGTCCTGACTTTC.

CDR3 amino acids: CATSPGTDSAGEETQYF. DNA for the CDR3: TGTGCCACCAGTCCTGGGACAGATAGCGCGGGCGAGGAGACCCAGTACTTC. The rearrangement joins TRBV24-1 to TRBJ2-7; 7 bases map to TRBD1. Gene TRBJ2-5 matches the end of the DNA better, so the J call may be wrong. The CDR3 sequence is 17 residues long. The germline V gene has CDR1 KGHDR and CDR2 SFDVKD.